This T cell receptor beta chain was sequenced in a study of blood T cell repertoires in COVID-19. About the study: Some COVID-19 samples were acute and others convalescent; all came from the United States, Italy and Spain. PBMCs, B-cell-depleted T cells, or T cells provided the cDNA or gDNA that made up the material.

This CDR3 is 9 amino acids long. Trimming took 5 bases from V and 7 from J, leaving 5 bases between them. Germline lookup yields CDR1 SQVTM and CDR2 ANQGSEA. In the source study's methods: Counts of nucleated cells, estimated from reference gene primer amplification, were obtained. Some clones are missing from TCRdb's copy, which holds only in-frame ones; the method was immunoSEQ multiplex PCR. V, J and clone size reflect that table, while D and trimming were determined from the DNA. The sample contains about 180,000 clones, approximately 85% of which appear only once. This chain uses TRBV29-1 with TRBJ1-1; D is unresolved. Sequencing used peripheral blood. This TCR was sampled from a human donor with active or convalescent COVID-19. The donor label of this sample is uncertain. CDR3 sequence (DNA): TGCAGCGTTCCCGGTGAAGCTTTCTTT. Translating it yields CSVPGEAFF.